This T cell receptor (beta chain) was sequenced during a study of blood T cell repertoires in COVID-19. The overall study: Acute-phase and convalescent COVID-19 samples originated in the United States, Italy and Spain. T cells, B-cell-depleted T cells, or PBMCs supplied cDNA or gDNA.

Original processing methods: Researchers report that nucleated cell counts were estimated from reference gene primer amplification. Libraries were prepared by immunoSEQ multiplex PCR; TCRdb keeps only in-frame clonotypes and omits some of them. The V and J calls and clone size are taken from that table; D and trimming were inferred from the DNA. Of tens of thousands of clones in the sample, about nine tenths were seen once. V was clipped by 3 bases and J by 5 bases, with 16 bases between them. CDR1 and CDR2 from the germline V gene are MNHNS and SASEGT. This CDR3 region has 15 residues. V and J are TRBV6-1 and TRBJ1-1; tentatively, D is TRBD1 (6 bases). The sample comprised peripheral blood. The clonotype comes from a male donor with acute or convalescent COVID-19. The CDR3 loop reads CASSDRGGAKTEAFF. DNA for the CDR3: TGTGCCAGCAGTGACCGGGGGGGCGCAAAAACTGAAGCTTTCTTT.